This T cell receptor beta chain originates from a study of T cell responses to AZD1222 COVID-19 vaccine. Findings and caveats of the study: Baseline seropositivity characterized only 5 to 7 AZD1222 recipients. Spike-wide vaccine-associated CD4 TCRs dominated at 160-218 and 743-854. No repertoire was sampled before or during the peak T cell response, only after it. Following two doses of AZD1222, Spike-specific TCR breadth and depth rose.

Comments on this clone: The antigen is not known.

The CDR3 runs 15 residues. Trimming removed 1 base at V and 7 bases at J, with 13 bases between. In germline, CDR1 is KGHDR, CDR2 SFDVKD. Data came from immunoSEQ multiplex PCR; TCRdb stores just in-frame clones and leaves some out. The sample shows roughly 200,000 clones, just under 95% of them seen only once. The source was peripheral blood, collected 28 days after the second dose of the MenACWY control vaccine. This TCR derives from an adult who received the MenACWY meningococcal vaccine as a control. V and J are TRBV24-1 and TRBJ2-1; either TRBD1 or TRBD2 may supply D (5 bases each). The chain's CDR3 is CATSDFTREKNEQFF. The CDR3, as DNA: TGTGCCACCAGTGATTTTACCAGGGAGAAGAATGAGCAGTTCTTC.